This T cell receptor (beta chain) stems from a study of cytomegalovirus exposure and HLA in healthy donors. Study-level results: In a later analysis, first-cohort TCR clusters were found to tend to co-occur in the 120 or so validation repertoires.

Some clones are missing from TCRdb's copy, which holds only in-frame ones; the method was immunoSEQ multiplex PCR. The repertoire holds 180,000 or so clones, with approximately 89% as singletons. With regard to this clone: Its cognate antigen is unknown.

Germline V gene data show CDR1 as SGHTA and CDR2 as FQGNSA. The J segment lost 8 bases and the V segment lost 2 bases, leaving 6 bases of the junction unmatched. The CDR3 has 14 amino acids. The chain is built from TRBV7-2 and TRBJ1-2; TRBD1 matches at 9 bases. The TCR sequence derives from a man aged 30-40 years in good health and CMV-seropositive. Sequencing input: PBMCs. The DNA of the CDR3 is TGTGCCAGCAGCTTACATGGACAGGGGTCCGGCTACACCTTC. This gives the protein CASSLHGQGSGYTF.